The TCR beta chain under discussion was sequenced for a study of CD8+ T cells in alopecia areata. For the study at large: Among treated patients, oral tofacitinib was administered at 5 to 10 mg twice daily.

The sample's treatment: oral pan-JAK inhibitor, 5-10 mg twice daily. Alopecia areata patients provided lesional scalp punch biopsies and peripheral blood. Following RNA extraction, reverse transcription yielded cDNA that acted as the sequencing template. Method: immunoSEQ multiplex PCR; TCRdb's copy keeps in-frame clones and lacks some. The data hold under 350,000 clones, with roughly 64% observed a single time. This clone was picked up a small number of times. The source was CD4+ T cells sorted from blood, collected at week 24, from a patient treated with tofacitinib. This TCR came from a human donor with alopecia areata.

CDR3 DNA sequence: TGTGCCAGCAGTCGGACTAGCGGAAGCTCCTACAATGAGCAGTTCTTC. Protein product: CASSRTSGSSYNEQFF. The J gene is TRBJ2-1, the V gene TRBV27, with TRBD2 matching over 10 bases. Germline V gives CDR1 MNHEY, CDR2 SMNVEV (reference sequence). After removal of 5 bases from V and 0 bases from J, the junction contained 4 bases not matched to a gene. The CDR3 consists of 16 residues.